Shown below are 20 T cell receptor beta chains from a single sample sequenced in a study of cytomegalovirus exposure and HLA in healthy donors. Primers for the PCR totalled 60 Vbeta and 13 Jbeta. This table comes from immunoSEQ multiplex PCR, and its TCRdb copy is limited to in-frame clones, with some not included. Among 85,000 to 100,000 clones listed, roughly 67% were seen once. The sequencing input was PBMCs. These receptors were collected from a human donor in good health.

This clone occurred a few times. The chain employs TRBV7-3 and TRBJ2-7; 9 nucleotides match TRBD1. The germline gives CDR1 SGHTA, CDR2 FQGTGA. V gave up 5 bases and J gave up 8 bases; unmatched junction bases: 13. The CDR3 is 15 amino acids. The CDR3 loop reads CASSPAGTGSIKQYF. The DNA for the CDR3 is TGTGCCAGCAGCCCAGCGGGGACAGGGAGTATTAAGCAGTACTTC.

V and J are TRBV11-2 and TRBJ1-1; 7 bases line up with TRBD1. V gave up 4 bases and J gave up 5 bases; unmatched junction bases: 13. This CDR3 region has 16 residues. Germline V gene lookup returns CDR1 SGHAT and CDR2 FQNNGV. The CDR3 DNA sequence: TGTGCCAGCAGCTCTAGACGAGGGGCAGGGGGGACTGAAGCTTTCTTT. Protein product: CASSSRRGAGGTEAFF.

The chain uses TRBV7-8 and TRBJ1-2; possibly TRBD1 for D (6 bases). Germline lookup yields CDR1 SGHVS and CDR2 FQNEAQ. The CDR3 loop spans 15 amino acids. The V end lost 5 bases, the J end lost 2 bases, and 15 bases lay between the germline ends. This CDR3 reads CASSNAGTPNYGYTF. The CDR3 DNA follows: TGTGCCAGCAGCAATGCCGGGACACCGAACTATGGCTACACCTTC.

The V gene is TRBV12-5, the J gene TRBJ1-5; D call uncertain. CDR3 size: 12 residues. Trimming took 1 base from V and 5 from J, leaving 3 bases between them. Per germline, CDR1 LGHNT and CDR2 FRNRAP. The CDR3 bases are TGTGCTAGTGGTTTGGCATATCAGCCCCAGCATTTT. The encoded protein is CASGLAYQPQHF.

The chain combines TRBV12-5 with TRBJ1-1, with D perhaps matching TRBD1 (5 bases). Germline CDR1 LGHNT, CDR2 FRNRAP. V lost 1 base to trimming and J lost 0 bases, with 9 bases between them. The CDR3 is made up of 15 amino acids. Written as DNA, the CDR3 is TGTGCTAGTGGTTTGGGACAGCGCATGAACACTGAAGCTTTCTTT. Translating gives CASGLGQRMNTEAFF.

J is TRBJ2-2 and V is TRBV7-7, with TRBD2 matching over 8 bases. Germline CDR1 is SSHAT and CDR2 is FNYEAQ (reference sequence). The junction had 7 bases not matched to a gene; V was cut back by 6 bases and J by 4 bases. The CDR3 has 15 amino acids. The CDR3 loop reads CASSRSGGGTGELFF. The CDR3 DNA reads TGTGCCAGCAGTCGGAGCGGGGGCGGCACCGGGGAGCTGTTTTTT. Looking up the rest from reference TRBV7-7 and TRBJ2-2 gives the full variable domain: GAGVSQSPRYKVTKRGQDVTLRCDPISSHATLYWYQQALGQGPEFLTYFNYEAQPDKSGLPSDRFSAERPEGSISTLTIQRTEQRDSAMYRCASSRSGGGTGELFFGEGSRLTVL.

This chain uses TRBV7-2 with TRBJ1-4; 11 bases fit TRBD1. V lost 5 bases to trimming and J lost 8 bases; unmatched junction nucleotides: 4. Germline CDR1 and CDR2: SGHTA and FQGNSA. This CDR3 contains 14 residues. The CDR3 coding sequence is TGTGCCAGCAGCCTCGGGACAGGGGGAGAAAAACTGTTTTTT. This translates into CASSLGTGGEKLFF.

CDR3 residues: CASSYTQSYNSPLHF. The CDR3 coding sequence is TGTGCCAGCAGTTACACACAGAGCTATAATTCACCCCTCCACTTT. J is TRBJ1-6 and V is TRBV6-5, with unresolved D. CDR3 size: 15 residues. Deletions cut 2 bases from V and 3 bases from J, with 8 bases between. Germline V gene data show CDR1 as MNHEY and CDR2 as SVGAGI.

The CDR3 protein is CASSRDRDSYEQYF. The DNA of the CDR3 is TGTGCCAGCTCTCGGGACAGGGACTCCTACGAGCAGTACTTC. The genes are TRBV18 and TRBJ2-7; 9 bases line up with TRBD1. With 6 bases clipped from V and 0 bases from J, the junction kept 3 bases outside the gene matches. CDR1 is KGHSH and CDR2 is LQKENI in the germline V gene. The CDR3 is made up of 14 amino acids.

V is TRBV7-2 and J is TRBJ1-2; 7 bases are a match to TRBD1. This CDR3 is built from 15 residues. Germline CDR1 SGHTA, CDR2 FQGNSA. J gave up 0 bases and V 1 base, and 2 bases lay outside the gene matches. The CDR3 bases are TGTGCCAGCAGCTTAGTGACAGGGACTAACTATGGCTACACCTTC. Encoded protein: CASSLVTGTNYGYTF.

J is TRBJ1-4 and V is TRBV4-2, with TRBD1 as a possible D gene (6 bases). The CDR3 spans 15 residues. Germline V gene sequence: CDR1 LGHNA, CDR2 YNFKEQ. The V end lost 0 bases, the J end lost 6 bases, and 11 bases lay between the germline ends. The CDR3 spells CASSQDWGLDEKLFF. The CDR3 DNA reads as TGTGCCAGCAGCCAAGATTGGGGGCTGGATGAAAAACTGTTTTTT.

The genes are TRBV12-2 and TRBJ1-5; no DNA check was done on the table's D call, TRBD1. TRBV12-2 is a listed pseudogene. The CDR3 contains 16 residues. The DNA for the CDR3 is TGTGCAAGTCGCTTACCCCGACAGAACACAAATCAGCCCCAGCATTTT. The encoded protein is CASRLPRQNTNQPQHF.

This chain connects TRBV2 to TRBJ1-3; maybe TRBD1 (6 bases). Germline V gene sequence: CDR1 SNHLY, CDR2 FYNNEI. The CDR3 contains 15 residues. The V end was cut by 1 base, the J end by 0 bases, with 7 bases between. The CDR3 loop is CASSEGTVSGNTIYF. DNA for the CDR3: TGTGCCAGCAGTGAAGGGACAGTCTCTGGAAACACCATATATTTT.

Within the sample, this clone is medium-sized. The V gene is TRBV4-3, the J gene TRBJ2-1; 12 bases are a match to TRBD2. This CDR3 region has 16 residues. Germline V lookup: CDR1 LGHNA, CDR2 YSLEER. V was pared by 6 bases and J by 8 bases, with 11 bases of the junction left unmatched. The CDR3 coding sequence is TGCGCCAGCAGTCGCAACCTAGCGGGGGGGCCTGATGAGCAGTTCTTC. Its protein product is CASSRNLAGGPDEQFF.

The chain employs TRBV19 and TRBJ2-2, with D possibly TRBD1 on 5 matching bases. V was shortened by 7 bases and J by 2 bases, with 20 bases between the two germline ends. In germline, CDR1 is LNHDA, CDR2 SQIVND (reference sequence). The CDR3 sequence is 17 residues long. The CDR3 DNA reads as TGTGCCAGTATAAAGGATACGACAGACACCAACACCGGGGAGCTGTTTTTT. It yields the protein CASIKDTTDTNTGELFF.

The chain employs TRBV9 and TRBJ1-4; no firm D call. This CDR3 has 15 residues. The germline V gene encodes CDR1 SGDLS and CDR2 YYNGEE. Between the trimmed V and J ends, which lost 4 bases and 4 bases, there was a span of 14 bases. In nucleotides, the CDR3 is TGTGCCAGCAGCCGGCGGTATAACATTAATGAAAAACTGTTTTTT. Its protein product is CASSRRYNINEKLFF. Supplemented by reference TRBV9 and TRBJ1-4, the full variable domain reads DSGVTQTPKHLITATGQRVTLRCSPRSGDLSVYWYQQSLDQGLQFLIQYYNGEERAKGNILERFSAQQFPDLHSELNLSSLELGDSALYFCASSRRYNINEKLFFGSGTQLSVL.

The rearrangement links TRBV7-6 to TRBJ2-5; tentative D call: TRBD2 (7 bases). Germline lookup yields CDR1 SGHVS and CDR2 FNYEAQ. V was cut by 5 bases and J by 5 bases, with 24 bases left in between. This CDR3 is 17 amino acids long. The CDR3: CASSRKRITGGEETQYF. In nucleotides, the CDR3 is TGTGCCAGCAGCCGCAAAAGAATTACGGGGGGCGAGGAGACCCAGTACTTC.

The rearrangement joins TRBV10-3 to TRBJ1-1; D is uncertain. CDR3 length: 13 residues. Between the trimmed V and J ends, which lost 5 bases and 2 bases, there was a span of 9 bases. Germline CDR1 and CDR2: ENHRY and SYGVKD. In nucleotides, the CDR3 is TGTGCCATCAGTCTGGCCTCTAACACTGAAGCTTTCTTT. This encodes CAISLASNTEAFF.

The rearrangement joins TRBV5-8 to TRBJ2-7, with a weak D call TRBD2 (7 bases). The CDR3 consists of 15 residues. V lost 2 bases to trimming and J lost 2 bases, with 14 bases between them. Germline V gene lookup returns CDR1 SGHTS and CDR2 YDEGEE. This CDR3 reads CASSFRGASPYEQYF. The CDR3 DNA is TGTGCCAGCAGCTTTCGGGGGGCCTCCCCCTACGAGCAGTACTTC.

This clone was observed a handful of times. The chain is built from TRBV28 and TRBJ2-7; TRBD2 is a possible D gene (5 bases). The CDR3 covers 15 residues. Trimming shortened V by 2 bases and J by 3 bases, and 14 bases separated the two germline ends. CDR1 MDHEN and CDR2 SYDVKM come from the germline V gene. This CDR3 reads CASSLGTGVVYEQYF. The CDR3 DNA is TGTGCCAGCAGTTTAGGCACCGGGGTAGTCTACGAGCAGTACTTC.